A selection of T cell receptor beta chains follows, all from one sample in a study of T cell changes during pregnancy in multiple sclerosis. Using immunoSEQ multiplex PCR, the repertoire was profiled, and TCRdb retains in-frame clones only, with some absent. The profile covers fewer than 95,000 clones, with almost 95% appearing a single time and 2% to 2.5% taken by the ten largest. Specimen: peripheral blood, collected in the third trimester of pregnancy. The receptors originated from a female donor with multiple sclerosis, enrolled in a pregnancy study. Both conserved end residues are part of each CDR3.

TRBJ2-3 17 TRBV9 CASGQRAGLAPTDTQYF
TRBJ1-2 13 TRBV25-1 CASSDLGGYGYTF
TRBJ2-7 14 TRBV5-1 CASSPGLTGYEQYF
TRBJ2-1 12 TRBV28 CASRRHSNEQFF
TRBJ2-7 13 TRBV28 CASGPFPRDEQYF
TRBJ1-2 14 TRBV7-9 CASSPRQGAGGYTF
TRBJ2-5 13 TRBV7-6 CASSLAGVETQYF
TRBJ2-7 15 TRBV7-9 CASSHEGQGRDEQYF
TRBJ1-1 13 TRBV29-1 CSVGQGGNTEAFF
TRBJ2-4 14 TRBV2 CASSEVQAKNIQYF
TRBJ1-2 14 TRBV10-3 CAISESPPSNGYTF
TRBJ1-2 14 TRBV28 CASSLRGRNYGYTF
TRBJ2-7 13 TRBV2 CASSVEHTYEQYF
TRBJ2-7 16 TRBV5-1 CASSSTLGTGGYEQYF
TRBJ1-4 14 TRBV7-9 CASSPQGQNEKLFF
TRBJ2-3 12 TRBV9 CASSAITDTQYF
TRBJ2-3 16 TRBV10-3 CAISDTGTSVPDTQYF
TRBJ2-3 16 TRBV10-3 CAISEAGLAGTDTQYF
TRBJ2-1 15 TRBV27 CASRRAGTTYNEQFF
TRBJ1-3 16 TRBV7-9 CASSLAKTGTGNTIYF
TRBJ1-5 13 TRBV2 CASTTDREGTQHF